This TCR beta chain was captured in a study of CD8 T cells in Susac syndrome. Reverse transcription of about 0.5 to 1 ug RNA was performed with random hexamers. The TCR beta CDR3 was amplified by immunoSEQ multiplex PCR across 54 Vbeta, 13 Jbeta. TCRdb independently ran MiXCR on the immunoSEQ multiplex PCR reads; one entry per CDR3 protein. The sample has approximately 230,000 distinct CDR3 sequences, 80% to 95% seen once. The CDR3 spans 16 residues. Trimming removed 0 bases from V and 8 bases from J, with 16 bases in between. Germline CDR1 reads LNHNV; CDR2 reads YYDKDF (reference sequence). The authors sequenced TCR beta from blood CD8+ and CD4+ T cells.

Sequenced sample: CD4+ T cells from PBMCs. This TCR derives from a human donor with multiple sclerosis. The rearrangement links TRBV15 to TRBJ1-4; a possible D gene is TRBD1 (6 bases). The CDR3 DNA sequence: TGTGCCACCAGCAGAGATTGGCTGGGGGCAGGAGAAAAACTGTTTTTT. Translated, it gives CATSRDWLGAGEKLFF.